One sample yielded the 5 T cell receptor beta chains listed below, sequenced in a study of graft-versus-host responses after intestinal transplantation. From the graft tissue, intraepithelial and lamina propria lymphocytes were released through processing. Libraries were prepared by immunoSEQ multiplex PCR; TCRdb keeps only in-frame clonotypes and omits some of them. The top ten hold around 17% of the sample, which has about 37,000 clones, around 87% seen once. The specimen comprised ileum tissue, sampled 200 to 210 days after intestinal transplant. The receptors come from a human patient who received an intestinal transplant, so some T cells may come from the graft donor.

The chain is built from TRBV2 and TRBJ2-2; TRBD2 agrees at 9 bases. The CDR3 consists of 17 residues. The germline CDR1 and CDR2 sequences are SNHLY and FYNNEI. Trimming cost V 4 bases and J 0 bases; bases outside gene matches: 6. In DNA form, the CDR3 reads TGTGCCAGCAGTGGGGCTAGCGGGGAGCCGAACACCGGGGAGCTGTTTTTT. Residues: CASSGASGEPNTGELFF.

The CDR3 loop is CASSAKGGRVYGYTF. The CDR3 nucleotides are TGTGCCAGCAGCGCCAAGGGTGGCCGCGTCTATGGCTACACCTTC. This rearrangement joins TRBV7-9 to TRBJ1-2; D is unresolved. The CDR3 is made up of 15 amino acids. Trimming removed 5 bases at V and 4 bases at J, with 17 bases between. CDR1 is SEHNR, CDR2 FQNEAQ, per germline (reference sequence). Looking up the rest from reference TRBV7-9 and TRBJ1-2 gives the full variable domain: DTGVSQNPRHKITKRGQNVTFRCDPISEHNRLYWYRQTLGQGPEFLTYFQNEAQLEKSRLLSDRFSAERPKGSFSTLEIQRTEQGDSAMYLCASSAKGGRVYGYTFGSGTRLTVV.

The table lists this clone with a few counts. The J gene is TRBJ2-5, the V gene TRBV5-5, with D unresolved. The ends were cut back, 3 bases at V and 4 bases at J, with 13 bases in the middle. CDR3 length: 14 residues. Germline CDR1 and CDR2: SGHKS and YYEKEE (reference sequence). The CDR3 reads CASSSYRAPETQYF. The CDR3 DNA reads as TGTGCCAGCAGCTCCTACCGGGCTCCAGAGACCCAGTACTTC.

The chain links TRBV5-6 to TRBJ1-1; TRBD1 aligns across 10 bases. The CDR3 has 16 amino acids. Trimming took 4 bases from V and 1 from J; bases not matched to a gene: 7. CDR1 is SGHDT and CDR2 is YYEEEE in the germline V gene. The CDR3 sequence is CASSVSGQGRNTEAFF. In DNA form, the CDR3 reads TGTGCCAGCAGCGTATCGGGACAGGGGAGGAACACTGAAGCTTTCTTT.

This sequence joins TRBV5-6 and TRBJ1-2; D is uncertain. Germline V CDR1 and CDR2: SGHDT, YYEEEE. Trimming stripped 6 bases from V and 4 bases from J, with 19 bases between. This CDR3 region has 15 residues. Here the CDR3 reads CASTSDAVPGYGYTF. For the CDR3, the DNA is TGTGCCAGCACCTCCGACGCAGTGCCCGGCTATGGCTACACCTTC.